This is a list of T cell receptor beta chains from one sample in a study of cytomegalovirus exposure and HLA in healthy donors. TCRdb's table, derived via immunoSEQ multiplex PCR, lists solely in-frame clones and lacks some. The sample lists 160,000 or so clones; roughly 84% were seen once. The sample consisted of PBMCs. These TCRs come from a man over 45 in good health and CMV-seropositive. Each CDR3 is given with its conserved first and last residue. Each record gives: clone size, V gene, D gene, J gene, CDR3 DNA, CDR3 protein. The D gene is left open where the match is weak. The size entry is marked missing in some rows and otherwise reads once, few, many or a size class.

clone_size: NA; v_call: TRBV6-5; d_call: TRBD1; j_call: TRBJ1-1; cdr3_nt: TGTGCCAGCAGTTCCGACAGGGGAGTGCGCACTGAAGCTTTCTTT; cdr3_aa: CASSSDRGVRTEAFF
clone_size: NA; v_call: TRBV7-3; d_call: NA; j_call: TRBJ2-1; cdr3_nt: TGTGCCAGCAGCTTAACCAGCAATGAGCAGTTCTTC; cdr3_aa: CASSLTSNEQFF
clone_size: NA; v_call: TRBV5-6; d_call: NA; j_call: TRBJ2-7; cdr3_nt: TGTGCCAGCAGCTTGGGAGATTCCCACGAGCAGTACTTC; cdr3_aa: CASSLGDSHEQYF
clone_size: NA; v_call: TRBV27; d_call: NA; j_call: TRBJ1-5; cdr3_nt: TGTGCCAGCAGTTTAGGGTGGGGGGGCAATCAGCCCCAGCATTTT; cdr3_aa: CASSLGWGGNQPQHF
clone_size: NA; v_call: TRBV18; d_call: NA; j_call: TRBJ2-5; cdr3_nt: TGTGCCAGCTCACCGATTGAGAACCAAGAGACCCAGTACTTC; cdr3_aa: CASSPIENQETQYF
clone_size: NA; v_call: TRBV10-3; d_call: NA; j_call: TRBJ2-7; cdr3_nt: TGTGCCATCAGTGTCGGGTACGAGCAGTACTTC; cdr3_aa: CAISVGYEQYF
clone_size: NA; v_call: TRBV18; d_call: NA; j_call: TRBJ1-1; cdr3_nt: TGTGCCAGCTCACTAGAGGCCGAAGCTTTCTTT; cdr3_aa: CASSLEAEAFF
clone_size: NA; v_call: TRBV4-2; d_call: TRBD2; j_call: TRBJ2-1; cdr3_nt: TGTGCCAGCAGCCAAGAGGGGACTAGTGGTGCCAATGAGCAGTTCTTC; cdr3_aa: CASSQEGTSGANEQFF
clone_size: NA; v_call: TRBV10-2; d_call: TRBD2; j_call: TRBJ2-3; cdr3_nt: TGCGCCAGCGTCTGGGCGGGGGGACCCACAGATACGCAGTATTTT; cdr3_aa: CASVWAGGPTDTQYF
clone_size: NA; v_call: TRBV5-1; d_call: NA; j_call: TRBJ1-1; cdr3_nt: TGCGCCAGCAGCTTGGGTTCAAAAGCTTTCTTT; cdr3_aa: CASSLGSKAFF
clone_size: NA; v_call: TRBV6-1; d_call: NA; j_call: TRBJ1-1; cdr3_nt: TGTGCCAGCAGTGAAACAGACGGGAACACTGAAGCTTTCTTT; cdr3_aa: CASSETDGNTEAFF
clone_size: NA; v_call: TRBV27; d_call: NA; j_call: TRBJ2-6; cdr3_nt: TGTGCCAGCAGTTTAACGGGGGCTGGGGCCAACGTCCTGACTTTC; cdr3_aa: CASSLTGAGANVLTF
clone_size: few; v_call: TRBV6-1; d_call: NA; j_call: TRBJ2-1; cdr3_nt: TGTGCCAGCAGTGAACAGGGAATCGATGAGCAGTTCTTC; cdr3_aa: CASSEQGIDEQFF
clone_size: once; v_call: TRBV7-8; d_call: TRBD1; j_call: TRBJ1-5; cdr3_nt: TGTGCCAGCAGCGTAGACAGGGGTAGGAGCAATCAGCCCCAGCATTTT; cdr3_aa: CASSVDRGRSNQPQHF
clone_size: NA; v_call: TRBV7-2; d_call: TRBD2; j_call: TRBJ2-1; cdr3_nt: TGTGCCAGCAGCTTTAGCGGGGGGGCCTTTGGTAATGAGCAGTTCTTC; cdr3_aa: CASSFSGGAFGNEQFF
clone_size: NA; v_call: TRBV7-9; d_call: NA; j_call: TRBJ2-2; cdr3_nt: TGTGCCAGCAGCCCGGACACCCTGGTTAGAGGCGGGGAGCTGTTTTTT; cdr3_aa: CASSPDTLVRGGELFF
clone_size: few; v_call: TRBV2; d_call: NA; j_call: TRBJ1-6; cdr3_nt: TGTGCCAAACGGACAGCAGATAATTCACCCCTCCACTTT; cdr3_aa: CAKRTADNSPLHF
clone_size: few; v_call: TRBV19; d_call: NA; j_call: TRBJ1-2; cdr3_nt: TGTGCCAGTAGTACGTATGCGGCGGATCACAACTATGGCTACACCTTC; cdr3_aa: CASSTYAADHNYGYTF
clone_size: NA; v_call: TRBV7-6; d_call: NA; j_call: TRBJ2-3; cdr3_nt: TGTGCCAGCAGCTTAGCGGGGGGACTGAGCACAGATACGCAGTATTTT; cdr3_aa: CASSLAGGLSTDTQYF
clone_size: NA; v_call: TRBV6-6; d_call: TRBD2; j_call: TRBJ2-1; cdr3_nt: TGTGCCAGCAGTTACGAGCGGGGGGGCCTGAATGAGCAGTTCTTC; cdr3_aa: CASSYERGGLNEQFF
clone_size: NA; v_call: TRBV7-9; d_call: NA; j_call: TRBJ2-7; cdr3_nt: TGTGCCAGCAGCTCACAGGGAGGGTTGGGGGAGCAGTACTTC; cdr3_aa: CASSSQGGLGEQYF
clone_size: once; v_call: TRBV5-1; d_call: NA; j_call: TRBJ1-1; cdr3_nt: TGCGCCAGCAGTCTGCAGGACACTGAAGCTTTCTTT; cdr3_aa: CASSLQDTEAFF
clone_size: NA; v_call: TRBV10-1; d_call: NA; j_call: TRBJ2-5; cdr3_nt: TGCGCCAGCAGTGACGGGTTGGAACAAGAGACCCAGTACTTC; cdr3_aa: CASSDGLEQETQYF
clone_size: once; v_call: TRBV5-6; d_call: NA; j_call: TRBJ1-6; cdr3_nt: TGTGCCACCACCTCAGGGTATAATTCACCCCTCCACTTT; cdr3_aa: CATTSGYNSPLHF
clone_size: NA; v_call: TRBV19; d_call: TRBD1; j_call: TRBJ1-5; cdr3_nt: TGTGCCAGTAGCAGGACAGGGGACCCTTTCAATCAGCCCCAGCATTTT; cdr3_aa: CASSRTGDPFNQPQHF
clone_size: NA; v_call: TRBV11-2; d_call: NA; j_call: TRBJ2-3; cdr3_nt: TGTGCCAGCAGGTCGGGAAGTCTGAGCACAGATACGCAGTATTTT; cdr3_aa: CASRSGSLSTDTQYF
clone_size: NA; v_call: TRBV5-4; d_call: NA; j_call: TRBJ2-5; cdr3_nt: TGTGCCAGCGGGGCCCTGACAGGTCTTGGGGAGACCCAGTACTTC; cdr3_aa: CASGALTGLGETQYF
clone_size: NA; v_call: TRBV6-1; d_call: TRBD2; j_call: TRBJ2-1; cdr3_nt: TGTGCCAGCAGTGCCACTAGCGGGAGCGTTCGGCTGCATGAGCAGTTCTTC; cdr3_aa: CASSATSGSVRLHEQFF
clone_size: NA; v_call: TRBV27; d_call: TRBD2; j_call: TRBJ2-1; cdr3_nt: TGTGCCAGCAGTCCCCTTAGCGGGAGCAGGTACAATGAGCAGTTCTTC; cdr3_aa: CASSPLSGSRYNEQFF
clone_size: NA; v_call: TRBV25-1; d_call: TRBD2; j_call: TRBJ2-5; cdr3_nt: TGTGCCAGCAGTGATGCTAGGACTAGCGGGAGACTCCAAGAGACCCAGTACTTC; cdr3_aa: CASSDARTSGRLQETQYF
clone_size: NA; v_call: TRBV20-1; d_call: NA; j_call: TRBJ2-3; cdr3_nt: TGCAGTGCTAGAGATCCGGGACTGGAGAATTTT; cdr3_aa: CSARDPGLENF
clone_size: NA; v_call: TRBV5-1; d_call: NA; j_call: TRBJ1-2; cdr3_nt: TGCGCCAGCAGCTACCACCAGGGACTCTATGGCTACACCTTC; cdr3_aa: CASSYHQGLYGYTF
clone_size: NA; v_call: TRBV19; d_call: TRBD1; j_call: TRBJ2-1; cdr3_nt: TGTGCCACCACCGACAGGGGTAAGGGCAATGAGCAGTTCTTC; cdr3_aa: CATTDRGKGNEQFF
clone_size: NA; v_call: TRBV16; d_call: NA; j_call: TRBJ2-3; cdr3_nt: TGTGCCAGCACCGATACAACCCCGGGATATACGCAGTATTTT; cdr3_aa: CASTDTTPGYTQYF